This TCR beta chain derives from a study of Ad26.COV2.S vaccination and SARS-CoV-2 variants. General study findings and limits: Possible underestimation of total T cell responses by the TCR breadth and depth analyses was noted.

As for this clone: Its antigen is still unknown.

Trimming stripped 2 bases from V and 0 bases from J, with 7 bases between. CDR1 and CDR2 from the germline V gene are GTSNPN and SVGIG (reference sequence). CDR3 size: 14 residues. The treatment: some 20 received Ad26.COV2.S at low or high dose, single or two shots; 5 received placebo; per-sample allocation not given. Day 63 after the first vaccine or placebo injection was the time point for sampling. Here immunoSEQ multiplex PCR was the method, and the copy in TCRdb shows in-frame clones only, minus some. This sample carries 440,000 or so clones, 89% of them seen once, and the ten largest clones take more than 1.5%.

The chain carries TRBV30 and TRBJ2-2; D remains ambiguous. The specimen comprised peripheral blood, sampled in a trial of Ad26.COV2.S vaccine versus placebo. This clonotype originated in a person aged 18-65 years who received the Ad26.COV2.S COVID-19 vaccine or a placebo. The CDR3 spells CAWSRGANTGELFF. The CDR3 bases are TGTGCCTGGAGTCGCGGCGCGAACACCGGGGAGCTGTTTTTT. Looking up the rest from reference TRBV30 and TRBJ2-2 gives the full variable domain: SQTIHQWPATLVQPVGSPLSLECTVEGTSNPNLYWYRQAAGRGLQLLFYSVGIGQISSEVPQNLSASRPQDRQFILSSKKLLLSDSGFYLCAWSRGANTGELFFGEGSRLTVL.